The 5 T cell receptor beta chains listed next were all sequenced from one sample in a study of T cells in Graves' hyperthyroidism and ophthalmopathy. Using RNA transcripts as the source, TCR beta CDR3 regions were amplified. The study used the HTBI primer set for a first-round RT-PCR of the TCR CDR3. TCRdb reprocessed the multiplex PCR reads with MiXCR, giving one entry per CDR3 protein. There are roughly 520,000 distinct CDR3 sequences in the sample; about 24% occur only once, and roughly 12% lies in the top ten. The sequenced material came from blood. The receptors here all came from a woman aged 30 to 39 with Graves' ophthalmopathy.

This clonotype was detected ten times or more. The chain has TRBV7-9 and TRBJ2-7; the match to TRBD1 covers 9 bases. This CDR3 has 15 amino acids. V lost 5 bases, J lost 3 bases, and 8 bases stayed unmatched. Germline CDR1 SEHNR, CDR2 FQNEAQ (reference sequence). The DNA of the CDR3 is TGTGCCAGCAGCGGAGCCGGGACAGGGATCTACGAGCAGTACTTC. It translates to CASSGAGTGIYEQYF.

This clonotype showed up many times. The chain links TRBV24-1 to TRBJ2-2, with D tentatively TRBD1 or TRBD2 (5 bases each). The CDR3 has 17 residues. Per the germline V gene, CDR1 is KGHDR and CDR2 is SFDVKD. V lost 3 bases and J lost 0, with 13 bases in between. DNA of the CDR3: TGTGCCACCAGTGATCCGGGGACCAATGCGAACACCGGGGAGCTGTTTTTT. Translation gives CATSDPGTNANTGELFF.

This clonotype occurred many times. V is TRBV29-1 and J is TRBJ1-2, with D perhaps TRBD1 (5 bases). The CDR3 loop spans 14 amino acids. CDR1 and CDR2 (germline): SQVTM, ANQGSEA. V was shortened by 4 bases and J by 1 base, with 13 bases between the two germline ends. The CDR3 loop reads CSVAGVGYNYGYTF. As DNA, the CDR3 is TGCAGCGTTGCGGGGGTAGGATATAACTATGGCTACACCTTC.

A few counts support this clonotype. The V call is TRBV10-3, the J call TRBJ2-7, with D unresolved. Germline assignment: CDR1 ENHRY and CDR2 SYGVKD. The V end lost 3 bases, the J end lost 3 bases, and 9 bases lay between the germline ends. This CDR3 region has 13 residues. CDR3 protein: CAISEGTGYEQYF. CDR3 bases: TGTGCCATCAGTGAAGGCACGGGCTACGAGCAGTACTTC.

The chain carries TRBV27 and TRBJ2-7; tentative D call: TRBD1 (6 bases). The CDR3 is 15 amino acids. Germline V gene sequence: CDR1 MNHEY, CDR2 SMNVEV (reference sequence). Trimming shortened V by 4 bases and J by 6 bases, and 19 bases separated the two germline ends. Here the CDR3 reads CASSYYIGQSLEQYF. In DNA, the CDR3 is TGTGCCAGCAGTTACTATATCGGACAGAGCCTCGAGCAGTACTTC.